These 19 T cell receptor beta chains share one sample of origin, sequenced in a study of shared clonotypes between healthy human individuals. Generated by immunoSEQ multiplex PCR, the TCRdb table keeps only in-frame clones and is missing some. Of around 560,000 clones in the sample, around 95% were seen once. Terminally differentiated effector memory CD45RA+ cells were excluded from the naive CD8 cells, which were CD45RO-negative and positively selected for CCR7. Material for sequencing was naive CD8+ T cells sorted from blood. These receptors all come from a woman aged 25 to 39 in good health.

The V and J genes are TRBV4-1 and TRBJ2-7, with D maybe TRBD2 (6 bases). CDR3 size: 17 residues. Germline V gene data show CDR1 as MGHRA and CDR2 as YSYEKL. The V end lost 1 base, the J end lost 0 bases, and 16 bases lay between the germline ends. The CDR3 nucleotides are TGCGCCAGCAGCCAAGGCTCGGAGGGCCTGAGCTCCTACGAGCAGTACTTC. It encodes CASSQGSEGLSSYEQYF.

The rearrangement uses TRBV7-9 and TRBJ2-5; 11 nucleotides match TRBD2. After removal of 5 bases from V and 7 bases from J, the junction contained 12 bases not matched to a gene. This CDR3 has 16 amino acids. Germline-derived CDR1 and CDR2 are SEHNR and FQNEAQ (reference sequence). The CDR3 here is CASSHAGTSGRGTQYF. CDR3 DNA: TGTGCCAGCAGCCATGCCGGGACTAGCGGTAGGGGGACCCAGTACTTC.

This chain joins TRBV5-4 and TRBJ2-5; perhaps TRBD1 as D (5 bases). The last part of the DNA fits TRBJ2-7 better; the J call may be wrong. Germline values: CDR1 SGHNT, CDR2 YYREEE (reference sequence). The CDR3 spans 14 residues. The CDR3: CASSLDPGTYEQYF. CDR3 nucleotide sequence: TGTGCCAGCAGCTTGGACCCAGGGACCTACGAGCAGTACTTC.

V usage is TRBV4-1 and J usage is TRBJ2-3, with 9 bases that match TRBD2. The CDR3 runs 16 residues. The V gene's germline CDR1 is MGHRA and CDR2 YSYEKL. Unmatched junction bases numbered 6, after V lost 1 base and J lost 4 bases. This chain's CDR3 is CASSQVAGGPADTQYF. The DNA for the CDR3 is TGCGCCAGCAGCCAAGTGGCGGGAGGGCCTGCAGATACGCAGTATTTT.

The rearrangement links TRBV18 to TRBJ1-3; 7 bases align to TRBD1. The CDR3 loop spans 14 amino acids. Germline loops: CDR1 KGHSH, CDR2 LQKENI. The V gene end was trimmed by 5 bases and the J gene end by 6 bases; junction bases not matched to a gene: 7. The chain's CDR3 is CASSADRAANTIYF. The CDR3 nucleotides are TGTGCCAGCTCAGCCGACAGGGCCGCAAACACCATATATTTT.

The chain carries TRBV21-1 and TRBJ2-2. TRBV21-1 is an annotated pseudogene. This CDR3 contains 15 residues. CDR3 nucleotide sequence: TGTGCCAGCATCCCCGGGCAGGAGAACACCGGGGAGCTGTTTTTT. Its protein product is CASIPGQENTGELFF.

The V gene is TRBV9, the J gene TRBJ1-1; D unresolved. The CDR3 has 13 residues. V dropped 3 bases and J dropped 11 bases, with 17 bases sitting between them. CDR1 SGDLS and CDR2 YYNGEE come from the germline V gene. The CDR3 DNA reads TGTGCCAGCAGCGCCTCTTCTGCGACGGCCGCTTTCTTT. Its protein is CASSASSATAAFF.

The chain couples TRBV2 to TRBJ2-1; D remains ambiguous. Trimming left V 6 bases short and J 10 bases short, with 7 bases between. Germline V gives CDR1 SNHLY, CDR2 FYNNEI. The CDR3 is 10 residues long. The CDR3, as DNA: TGTGCCAGCAGAGCCCTAGAGCAGTTCTTC. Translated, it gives CASRALEQFF.

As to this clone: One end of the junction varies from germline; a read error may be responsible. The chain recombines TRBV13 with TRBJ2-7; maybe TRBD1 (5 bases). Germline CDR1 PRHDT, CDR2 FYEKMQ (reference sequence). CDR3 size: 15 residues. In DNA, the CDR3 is TGTGCCAGCAGCCTAGGGGTTGCGTCCTCCTACGAGCAGTACTTC. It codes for CASSLGVASSYEQYF.

The CDR3 sequence is CASSTGDEQYF. The DNA for the CDR3 is TGTGCCAGCTCTACAGGGGACGAGCAGTACTTC. V is TRBV6-6 and J is TRBJ2-5; 7 bases fit TRBD1. Near its end, the DNA agrees better with TRBJ2-7, so the J call may be wrong. The CDR3 spans 11 residues. From germline, CDR1 is MNHNY and CDR2 SVGAGI (reference sequence).

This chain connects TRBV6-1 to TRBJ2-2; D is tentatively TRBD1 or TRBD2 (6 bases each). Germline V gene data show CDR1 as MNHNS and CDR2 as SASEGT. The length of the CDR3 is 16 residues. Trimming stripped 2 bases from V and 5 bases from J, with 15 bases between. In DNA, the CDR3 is TGTGCCAGCAGTGAAATTGGGGGGCAGCGGACCGGGGAGCTGTTTTTT. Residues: CASSEIGGQRTGELFF.

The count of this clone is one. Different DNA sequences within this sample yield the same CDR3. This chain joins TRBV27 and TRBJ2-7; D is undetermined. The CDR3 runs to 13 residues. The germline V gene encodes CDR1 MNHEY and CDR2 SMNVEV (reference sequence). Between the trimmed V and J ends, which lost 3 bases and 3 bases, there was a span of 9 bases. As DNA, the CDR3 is TGTGCCAGCAGTTTCGGTTGGGGCTACGAGCAGTACTTC. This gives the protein CASSFGWGYEQYF.

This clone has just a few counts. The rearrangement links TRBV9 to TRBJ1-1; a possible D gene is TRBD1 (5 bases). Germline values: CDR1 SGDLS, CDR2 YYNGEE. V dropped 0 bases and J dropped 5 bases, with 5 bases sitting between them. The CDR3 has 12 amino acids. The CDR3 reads CASSVGQTEAFF. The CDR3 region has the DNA TGTGCCAGCAGCGTAGGACAGACTGAAGCTTTCTTT. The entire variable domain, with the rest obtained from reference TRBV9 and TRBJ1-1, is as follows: DSGVTQTPKHLITATGQRVTLRCSPRSGDLSVYWYQQSLDQGLQFLIQYYNGEERAKGNILERFSAQQFPDLHSELNLSSLELGDSALYFCASSVGQTEAFFGQGTRLTVV.

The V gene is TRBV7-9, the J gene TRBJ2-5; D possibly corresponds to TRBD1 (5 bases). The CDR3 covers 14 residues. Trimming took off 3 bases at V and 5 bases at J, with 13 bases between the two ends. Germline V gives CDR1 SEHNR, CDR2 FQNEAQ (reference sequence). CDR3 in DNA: TGTGCCAGCAGCTTCGCAGGGTACGAGGAGACCCAGTACTTC. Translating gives CASSFAGYEETQYF.

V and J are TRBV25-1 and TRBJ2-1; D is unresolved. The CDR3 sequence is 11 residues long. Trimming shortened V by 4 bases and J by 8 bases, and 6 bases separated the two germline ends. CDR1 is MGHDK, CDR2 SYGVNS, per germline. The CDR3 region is CASSVRDEQFF. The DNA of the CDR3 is TGTGCCAGCAGTGTACGAGATGAGCAGTTCTTC.

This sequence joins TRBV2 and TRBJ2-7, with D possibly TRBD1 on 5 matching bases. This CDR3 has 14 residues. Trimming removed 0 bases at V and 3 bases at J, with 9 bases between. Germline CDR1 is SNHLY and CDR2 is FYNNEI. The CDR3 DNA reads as TGTGCCAGCAGTGAAGCTCTAACAGGCTACGAGCAGTACTTC. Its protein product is CASSEALTGYEQYF.

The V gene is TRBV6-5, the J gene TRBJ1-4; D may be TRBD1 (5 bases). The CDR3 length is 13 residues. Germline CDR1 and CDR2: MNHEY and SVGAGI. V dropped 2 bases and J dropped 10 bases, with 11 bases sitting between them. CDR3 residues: CASSYVQGAKLFF. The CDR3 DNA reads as TGTGCCAGCAGTTACGTCCAGGGAGCAAAACTGTTTTTT.

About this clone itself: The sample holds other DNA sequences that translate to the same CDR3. The CDR3 loop is CASSLGRGNGYTF. The CDR3 coding sequence is TGTGCCAGCAGCTTGGGCAGGGGCAATGGCTACACCTTC. The chain is built from TRBV11-2 and TRBJ1-2, with D tentatively TRBD1 (6 bases). Trimming took off 3 bases at V and 6 bases at J, with 11 bases between the two ends. This CDR3 has 13 amino acids. Per germline, CDR1 SGHAT and CDR2 FQNNGV.

The CDR3 protein is CASSPGAHGYTF. The CDR3 nucleotides are TGTGCCAGCAGCCCAGGGGCACATGGCTACACCTTC. This sequence joins TRBV5-5 and TRBJ1-2; D possibly corresponds to TRBD1 (6 bases). The CDR3 loop spans 12 amino acids. In germline, CDR1 is SGHKS, CDR2 YYEKEE (reference sequence). Trimming took off 4 bases at V and 6 bases at J, with 10 bases between the two ends.